This T cell receptor (beta chain) originates from a study of T cells in Graves' hyperthyroidism and ophthalmopathy. Points from the study as a whole: A median 6.5 months before onset, the model predicted ophthalmopathy. Blood held most thyroid clonotypes expanded above 0.001 frequency.

In germline, CDR1 is DFQATT, CDR2 SNEGSKA (reference sequence). The CDR3 extends over 14 amino acids. Trimming removed 0 bases from V and 5 bases from J, with 11 bases in between. This clonotype was detected many times. Its antigen is not known. Amplification yielded TCR beta CDR3 regions, with RNA transcripts as the source. With the HTBI primer set, the TCR CDR3 went through a first round of RT-PCR. TCRdb reprocessed the multiplex PCR reads with MiXCR, giving one entry per CDR3 protein. Among around 300,000 distinct CDR3 sequences listed, roughly 19% were seen once. Sample: blood. This sequence joins TRBV20-1 and TRBJ2-1, with D tentatively TRBD1 (5 bases). The TCR originated in a middle-aged man with Graves' ophthalmopathy. The CDR3 region has the DNA TGCAGTGCTAGAGACGTGGGCAGGGACAATGAGCAGTTCTTC. Encoded protein: CSARDVGRDNEQFF.